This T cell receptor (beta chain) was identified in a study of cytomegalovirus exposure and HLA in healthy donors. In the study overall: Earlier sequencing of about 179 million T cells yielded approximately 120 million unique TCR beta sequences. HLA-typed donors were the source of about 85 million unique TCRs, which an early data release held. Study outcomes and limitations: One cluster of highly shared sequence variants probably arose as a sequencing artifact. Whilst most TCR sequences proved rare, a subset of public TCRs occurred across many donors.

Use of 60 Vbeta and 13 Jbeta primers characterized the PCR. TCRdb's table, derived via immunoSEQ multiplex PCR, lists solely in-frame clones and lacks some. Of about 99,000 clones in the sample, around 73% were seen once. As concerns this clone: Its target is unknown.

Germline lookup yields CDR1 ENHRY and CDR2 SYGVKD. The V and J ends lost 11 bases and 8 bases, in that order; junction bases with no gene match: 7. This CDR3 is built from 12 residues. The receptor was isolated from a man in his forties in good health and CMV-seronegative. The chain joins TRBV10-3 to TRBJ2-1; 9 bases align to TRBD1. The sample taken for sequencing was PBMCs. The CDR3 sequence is CAAQGAVDEQFF. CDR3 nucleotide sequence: TGTGCCGCACAGGGGGCAGTGGATGAGCAGTTCTTC.